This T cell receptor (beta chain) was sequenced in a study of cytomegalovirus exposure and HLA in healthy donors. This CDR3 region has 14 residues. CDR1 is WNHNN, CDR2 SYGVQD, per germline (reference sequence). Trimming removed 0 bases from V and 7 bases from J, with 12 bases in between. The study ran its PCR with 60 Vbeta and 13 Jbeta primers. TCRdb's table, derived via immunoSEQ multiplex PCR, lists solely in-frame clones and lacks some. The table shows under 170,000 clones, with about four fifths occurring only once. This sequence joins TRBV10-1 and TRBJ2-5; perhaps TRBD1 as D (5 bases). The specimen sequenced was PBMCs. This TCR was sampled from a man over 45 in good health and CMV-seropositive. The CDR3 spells CASSESGQGGTQYF. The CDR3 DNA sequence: TGCGCCAGCAGTGAGTCGGGGCAGGGCGGGACCCAGTACTTC.